Listed below are T cell receptor beta chains from one sample, sequenced in a study of cytomegalovirus exposure and HLA in healthy donors. This table comes from immunoSEQ multiplex PCR, and its TCRdb copy is limited to in-frame clones, with some not included. The sample has 90,000 to 130,000 clones, roughly two thirds seen once. The sample comprised PBMCs. The receptor set was obtained from a woman younger than 45 in good health and CMV-seronegative. Both conserved end residues are part of each CDR3. The order of the fields is clone size, D gene, J gene, V gene, CDR3 DNA, CDR3 protein. The D gene is left open where the match is weak. The size field is filled for only some rows; it gives once, few, many or a size class.

abundance: NA
d_gene: NA
j_gene: TRBJ2-1
v_gene: TRBV5-1
CDR3nt: TGCGCCAGCAGCTCTAGCCTCAGCTCCTACAATGAGCAGTTCTTC
CDR3aa: CASSSSLSSYNEQFF

abundance: NA
d_gene: NA
j_gene: TRBJ2-1
v_gene: TRBV19
CDR3nt: TGTGCCAGTAGTATAGTTAGCGCGGGCGAGCAGTTCTTC
CDR3aa: CASSIVSAGEQFF

abundance: NA
d_gene: TRBD1
j_gene: TRBJ2-2
v_gene: TRBV7-9
CDR3nt: TGTGCCAGCAGCTCCGACGGGACAGGGAACACCGGGGAGCTGTTTTTT
CDR3aa: CASSSDGTGNTGELFF

abundance: NA
d_gene: TRBD2
j_gene: TRBJ2-5
v_gene: TRBV9
CDR3nt: TGTGCCAGCAGCGCTGGACTAGCGGGACGCCAAGAGACCCAGTACTTC
CDR3aa: CASSAGLAGRQETQYF

abundance: NA
d_gene: TRBD2
j_gene: TRBJ2-5
v_gene: TRBV27
CDR3nt: TGTGCCAGCAGTTCGTATTCACCAGGACTAGCGGGAGGGAACCAAGAGACCCAGTACTTC
CDR3aa: CASSSYSPGLAGGNQETQYF

abundance: NA
d_gene: NA
j_gene: TRBJ1-2
v_gene: TRBV2
CDR3nt: TGTGCCAGCATCCCGTCCTCGGGGGTTCGCTATGGCTACACCTTC
CDR3aa: CASIPSSGVRYGYTF

abundance: few
d_gene: TRBD2
j_gene: TRBJ2-3
v_gene: TRBV11-2
CDR3nt: TGTGCCAGCAGCTTGAAACTAGCGCCAAGCACAGATACGCAGTATTTT
CDR3aa: CASSLKLAPSTDTQYF

abundance: NA
d_gene: TRBD1
j_gene: TRBJ2-7
v_gene: TRBV6-1
CDR3nt: TGTGCCAGCACCCTCCTATGGACAGGGGAAGAGCAGTACTTC
CDR3aa: CASTLLWTGEEQYF

abundance: few
d_gene: NA
j_gene: TRBJ1-3
v_gene: TRBV14
CDR3nt: TGTGCCAGCAGCCAAGAACCATCGGTAGGAAACACCATATATTTT
CDR3aa: CASSQEPSVGNTIYF

abundance: few
d_gene: NA
j_gene: TRBJ1-5
v_gene: TRBV28
CDR3nt: TGTGCCAGCAGTTCCGCAGGCTATAGCAATCAGCCCCAGCATTTT
CDR3aa: CASSSAGYSNQPQHF

abundance: NA
d_gene: TRBD1
j_gene: TRBJ1-4
v_gene: TRBV19
CDR3nt: TGTGCCAGTAGTGCCCGGGACAGGGGGCTGACTAATGAAAAACTGTTTTTT
CDR3aa: CASSARDRGLTNEKLFF

abundance: NA
d_gene: TRBD2
j_gene: TRBJ2-7
v_gene: TRBV9
CDR3nt: TGTGCCAGCAGCCTAACTAGCGGAGATGCATACGAGCAGTACTTC
CDR3aa: CASSLTSGDAYEQYF

abundance: NA
d_gene: NA
j_gene: TRBJ2-7
v_gene: TRBV27
CDR3nt: TGTGCCAGCACTCTTTCTCCAGGGGGGACCTACGAGCAGTACTTC
CDR3aa: CASTLSPGGTYEQYF

abundance: few
d_gene: NA
j_gene: TRBJ2-2
v_gene: TRBV18
CDR3nt: TGTGCCAGCTCACCCCTTGGGCTTTACGGGGAGCTGTTTTTT
CDR3aa: CASSPLGLYGELFF

abundance: few
d_gene: TRBD2
j_gene: TRBJ2-5
v_gene: TRBV7-9
CDR3nt: TGTGCCAGCAGCCCCGGACTAGAAGAGACCCAGTACTTC
CDR3aa: CASSPGLEETQYF

abundance: NA
d_gene: TRBD1
j_gene: TRBJ2-2
v_gene: TRBV7-9
CDR3nt: TGTGCCAGCAGCGACAGGGGGCGGAACACCGGGGAGCTGTTTTTT
CDR3aa: CASSDRGRNTGELFF

abundance: few
d_gene: TRBD1
j_gene: TRBJ2-1
v_gene: TRBV5-1
CDR3nt: TGCGCCAGCAGGAATACCGGGACAGGGGTCAATGAGCAGTTCTTC
CDR3aa: CASRNTGTGVNEQFF

abundance: NA
d_gene: TRBD2
j_gene: TRBJ2-1
v_gene: TRBV15
CDR3nt: TGTGCCACCAGCGACCGGCTAGCGGGAGACTACAATGAGCAGTTCTTC
CDR3aa: CATSDRLAGDYNEQFF

abundance: NA
d_gene: TRBD2
j_gene: TRBJ2-1
v_gene: TRBV29-1
CDR3nt: TGCAGCGTCAAGCCCGGGAGGGACTACAATGAGCAGTTCTTC
CDR3aa: CSVKPGRDYNEQFF

abundance: NA
d_gene: NA
j_gene: TRBJ1-1
v_gene: TRBV2
CDR3nt: TGTGCCAGCAGTGACGGGGAGCCGAACACTGAAGCTTTCTTT
CDR3aa: CASSDGEPNTEAFF

abundance: few
d_gene: TRBD2
j_gene: TRBJ2-7
v_gene: TRBV27
CDR3nt: TGTGCCAGCAGTGCGTTGGGGGGGTACGAGCAGTACTTC
CDR3aa: CASSALGGYEQYF

abundance: NA
d_gene: NA
j_gene: TRBJ2-7
v_gene: TRBV2
CDR3nt: TGTGCCAGCAGAGAGGACAGAACCTACGAGCAGTACTTC
CDR3aa: CASREDRTYEQYF

abundance: NA
d_gene: NA
j_gene: TRBJ1-4
v_gene: TRBV30
CDR3nt: TGTGCCTGGAGTTGGGGGGGGAATGCGATGGTGTTTTTT
CDR3aa: CAWSWGGNAMVFF

abundance: NA
d_gene: NA
j_gene: TRBJ2-7
v_gene: TRBV6-1
CDR3nt: TGTGCCAGCAGGCCAGGGGTCTCCTACGAGCAGTACTTC
CDR3aa: CASRPGVSYEQYF

abundance: NA
d_gene: NA
j_gene: TRBJ1-5
v_gene: TRBV27
CDR3nt: TGTGCCAGCAGTTCAAGTAGCGGCAATCAGCCCCAGCATTTT
CDR3aa: CASSSSSGNQPQHF

abundance: NA
d_gene: TRBD2
j_gene: TRBJ2-5
v_gene: TRBV27
CDR3nt: TGTGCCAGCAGTCATGGGACTAGCGGGAGTTCGGAGACCCAGTACTTC
CDR3aa: CASSHGTSGSSETQYF

abundance: NA
d_gene: NA
j_gene: TRBJ1-1
v_gene: TRBV18
CDR3nt: TGTGCCAGCTCAGCGGGGGGGAACACTGAAGCTTTCTTT
CDR3aa: CASSAGGNTEAFF

abundance: NA
d_gene: TRBD1
j_gene: TRBJ1-1
v_gene: TRBV5-4
CDR3nt: TGTGCCAGCAGCACGAATCCAGGGGGTCGGAACACTGAAGCTTTCTTT
CDR3aa: CASSTNPGGRNTEAFF

abundance: NA
d_gene: NA
j_gene: TRBJ1-5
v_gene: TRBV10-3
CDR3nt: TGTGCCATCAGTGAGTCGATAGGGGGCAATCAGCCCCAGCATTTT
CDR3aa: CAISESIGGNQPQHF

abundance: NA
d_gene: TRBD2
j_gene: TRBJ2-3
v_gene: TRBV4-1
CDR3nt: TGCGCCAGCAGCCAAGAAGGGAGGCCTAGCGGGATCCCAGATACGCAGTATTTT
CDR3aa: CASSQEGRPSGIPDTQYF

abundance: few
d_gene: TRBD2
j_gene: TRBJ2-5
v_gene: TRBV7-3
CDR3nt: TGTGCCAGCAGCTTATTCGGACTAGCGACAGAGACCCAGTACTTC
CDR3aa: CASSLFGLATETQYF

abundance: NA
d_gene: TRBD1
j_gene: TRBJ2-7
v_gene: TRBV7-9
CDR3nt: TGTGCCAGCACTGCATCCGGGACAGGGACGTCCGAGCAGTACTTC
CDR3aa: CASTASGTGTSEQYF

abundance: once
d_gene: TRBD1
j_gene: TRBJ1-4
v_gene: TRBV6-1
CDR3nt: TGTGCCAGCAGTGACCACAGGGGAAATGAAAAACTGTTTTTT
CDR3aa: CASSDHRGNEKLFF

abundance: many
d_gene: TRBD2
j_gene: TRBJ2-1
v_gene: TRBV6-4
CDR3nt: TGTGCCAGCAGTGACTCGATTACTAGCGGGTCAAGGAGCTCCTACAATGAGCAGTTCTTC
CDR3aa: CASSDSITSGSRSSYNEQFF

abundance: NA
d_gene: TRBD1
j_gene: TRBJ1-5
v_gene: TRBV19
CDR3nt: TGTGCCAGTAGTATTAAGGGACAGGGGAGCAATCAGCCCCAGCATTTT
CDR3aa: CASSIKGQGSNQPQHF

abundance: NA
d_gene: NA
j_gene: TRBJ2-5
v_gene: TRBV29-1
CDR3nt: TGCAGCGTGCCCCCTGAGGGGGGGGGAGAGACCCAGTACTTC
CDR3aa: CSVPPEGGGETQYF

abundance: once
d_gene: NA
j_gene: TRBJ1-1
v_gene: TRBV2
CDR3nt: TGTGCCAGCAGTATTTTTGCCGGACATGGAGCTTTCTTT
CDR3aa: CASSIFAGHGAFF

abundance: once
d_gene: TRBD1
j_gene: TRBJ2-7
v_gene: TRBV28
CDR3nt: TGTGCCAGCAGTATCCGGACAGGGGGCGGCTACGAGCAGTACTTC
CDR3aa: CASSIRTGGGYEQYF

abundance: NA
d_gene: TRBD2
j_gene: TRBJ2-5
v_gene: TRBV19
CDR3nt: TGTGCCAGTAGTATGGTTATAGCGGGAGCTGGGAGAATGGAGTACTTC
CDR3aa: CASSMVIAGAGRMEYF

abundance: NA
d_gene: TRBD1
j_gene: TRBJ1-5
v_gene: TRBV19
CDR3nt: TGTGCCAGTAGTACCCCCGGGGACAGTTTTAGCAATCAGCCCCAGCATTTT
CDR3aa: CASSTPGDSFSNQPQHF

abundance: NA
d_gene: TRBD1
j_gene: TRBJ1-4
v_gene: TRBV14
CDR3nt: TGTGCCAGCAGCCGAGACAGGGTTGGTAATGAAAAACTGTTTTTT
CDR3aa: CASSRDRVGNEKLFF

abundance: NA
d_gene: NA
j_gene: TRBJ1-5
v_gene: TRBV28
CDR3nt: TGTGCCAGCAGCTCCTACAGGGACCGGGGCAATCAGCCCCAGCATTTT
CDR3aa: CASSSYRDRGNQPQHF

abundance: NA
d_gene: TRBD2
j_gene: TRBJ2-5
v_gene: TRBV30
CDR3nt: TGTGCCTGGAGTGTAGGGAGGGAGTGGGAGACCCAGTACTTC
CDR3aa: CAWSVGREWETQYF

abundance: few
d_gene: NA
j_gene: TRBJ1-3
v_gene: TRBV19
CDR3nt: TGTGCCAGTAGTCCCGCTGGGGGGACTGGAAACACCATATATTTT
CDR3aa: CASSPAGGTGNTIYF

abundance: NA
d_gene: NA
j_gene: TRBJ2-1
v_gene: TRBV7-3
CDR3nt: TGTGCCAGCAGCTTAATCGGGGGAGACAATGAGCAGTTCTTC
CDR3aa: CASSLIGGDNEQFF

abundance: NA
d_gene: TRBD2
j_gene: TRBJ2-1
v_gene: TRBV27
CDR3nt: TGTGCCAGCAGCCGACCGGGACTAGCGGGAGTGAATGAGCAGTTCTTC
CDR3aa: CASSRPGLAGVNEQFF

abundance: NA
d_gene: NA
j_gene: TRBJ1-4
v_gene: TRBV28
CDR3nt: TGTGCCAGCAGCGAGGGCTCAACTAATGAAAAACTGTTTTTT
CDR3aa: CASSEGSTNEKLFF

abundance: few
d_gene: TRBD2
j_gene: TRBJ2-5
v_gene: TRBV5-4
CDR3nt: TGTGCCAGCAGCCTGGACCTAGCGGGAGCTGAAGAGACCCAGTACTTC
CDR3aa: CASSLDLAGAEETQYF

abundance: NA
d_gene: TRBD2
j_gene: TRBJ2-5
v_gene: TRBV27
CDR3nt: TGTGCCAGCAGTTCAGGACTAGCGAGAGCGGAGACCCAGTACTTC
CDR3aa: CASSSGLARAETQYF